This entry lists 30 T cell receptor beta chains sequenced from one sample in a study of blood T cell repertoires in COVID-19. This table comes from immunoSEQ multiplex PCR, and its TCRdb copy is limited to in-frame clones, with some not included. The sample carries tens of thousands of clones, about nine tenths recorded once. Sequenced sample: peripheral blood. These receptors originate from a man in his 60s with COVID-19, enrolled during active disease.

This clone has a single count. This chain uses TRBV7-2 with TRBJ2-7; 9 positions match TRBD2. Germline V gene data show CDR1 as SGHTA and CDR2 as FQGNSA. The CDR3 runs 14 residues. V was pared by 3 bases and J by 2 bases, with 2 bases of the junction left unmatched. The DNA of the CDR3 is TGTGCCAGCAGCTTGACTAGCGGACCCTACGAGCAGTACTTC. It specifies CASSLTSGPYEQYF.

J is TRBJ2-1 and V is TRBV5-1; 13 bases align to TRBD2. Germline V CDR1 and CDR2: SGHRS, YFSETQ. J lost 7 bases, V lost 4 bases, and 8 bases had no gene match. This CDR3 comprises 16 residues. The CDR3 sequence: CASSVTGTSGTNEQFF. CDR3 in DNA: TGCGCCAGCAGCGTCACCGGGACTAGCGGGACGAATGAGCAGTTCTTC.

The rearrangement joins TRBV11-2 to TRBJ2-2, with 9 bases matching TRBD2. V lost 6 bases, J lost 0 bases, and 8 bases stayed unmatched. CDR3 length: 17 amino acids. Germline CDR1 is SGHAT and CDR2 is FQNNGV. The CDR3 here is CASRTISGSANTGELFF. CDR3 in DNA: TGTGCCAGCAGAACCATTAGCGGGAGTGCGAACACCGGGGAGCTGTTTTTT.

CDR3 sequence: CAWSVRARGYTF. The CDR3 nucleotides are TGTGCCTGGAGTGTACGAGCGCGTGGCTACACCTTC. The V gene is TRBV30, the J gene TRBJ1-2; D is uncertain. Germline CDR1 and CDR2: GTSNPN and SVGIG (reference sequence). The CDR3 runs 12 residues. Deletions cut 0 bases from V and 7 bases from J, with 9 bases between.

The chain is built from TRBV27 and TRBJ2-7, with 10 bases aligning to TRBD1. The V segment lost 4 bases and the J segment 5 bases; nucleotides outside the gene matches: 8. CDR1 is MNHEY and CDR2 is SMNVEV in the germline V gene (reference sequence). The CDR3 is made up of 15 amino acids. The chain's CDR3 is CASSSQTGGLDEQYF. The CDR3 bases are TGTGCCAGCAGTTCTCAGACAGGGGGCTTAGACGAGCAGTACTTC.

The rearrangement joins TRBV24-1 to TRBJ2-1, with TRBD2 matching 7 bases. From germline, CDR1 is KGHDR and CDR2 SFDVKD. CDR3 length equals 15 residues. The V gene end was trimmed by 9 bases and the J gene end by 3 bases; junction bases not matched to a gene: 10. The CDR3 is CATETGTNIYNEQFF. The CDR3 coding sequence is TGTGCCACCGAAACCGGGACTAATATCTACAATGAGCAGTTCTTC.

This chain uses TRBV5-1 with TRBJ1-6; a possible D gene is TRBD1 (6 bases). Germline V gives CDR1 SGHRS, CDR2 YFSETQ. Trimming cost V 1 base and J 4 bases, with 21 bases left between them. The CDR3 is 19 amino acids. CDR3 nucleotides: TGCGCCAGCAGCTTGTCGCCTAATAGGGGGACAAATTATAATTCACCCCTCCACTTT. Translated, it gives CASSLSPNRGTNYNSPLHF.

This clone was picked up one time. The chain carries TRBV3-1 (or the pseudogene TRBV3-2) and TRBJ2-7; 11 bases line up with TRBD2. In germline, CDR1 is LGHDT, CDR2 YNNKEL (reference sequence). This CDR3 region has 15 residues. Trimming cost V 3 bases and J 1 base; bases outside gene matches: 2. The CDR3 is CASSHGTSGSYEQYF. In DNA form, the CDR3 reads TGTGCCAGCAGCCATGGGACTAGCGGTTCCTACGAGCAGTACTTC.

The chain is built from TRBV6-1 and TRBJ1-1, with D tentatively TRBD1 (5 bases). Deletions cut 1 base from V and 4 bases from J, with 13 bases between. The CDR3 runs to 15 residues. In germline, CDR1 is MNHNS, CDR2 SASEGT. The CDR3 DNA reads TGTGCCAGCAGTGAAGGAAAGGGGTGGGCCACTGAAGCTTTCTTT. This sequence encodes CASSEGKGWATEAFF.

The J gene is TRBJ2-7, the V gene TRBV5-1; tentatively, D is TRBD2 (5 bases). There are 15 residues in the CDR3. The V and J ends lost 0 bases and 7 bases respectively, with 17 bases between them. The germline gives CDR1 SGHRS, CDR2 YFSETQ. DNA of the CDR3: TGCGCCAGCAGCTTGGGGACTGAAGTCTACGAGGAGCAGTACTTC. Protein sequence: CASSLGTEVYEEQYF.

The chain's CDR3 is CASSSGLKNTGELFF. CDR3 in DNA: TGTGCCAGCAGTTCGGGACTGAAGAACACCGGGGAGCTGTTTTTT. J is TRBJ2-2 and V is TRBV6-5; possible D gene TRBD2, 6 bases. V lost 4 bases to trimming and J lost 1 base, with 10 bases between them. CDR3 size: 15 residues. The germline V gene has CDR1 MNHEY and CDR2 SVGAGI.

J is TRBJ2-3 and V is TRBV2; TRBD1 matches 8 bases. The germline CDR1 and CDR2 sequences are SNHLY and FYNNEI. After removal of 4 bases from V and 2 bases from J, the junction contained 20 bases not matched to a gene. CDR3 length: 20 amino acids. This CDR3 reads CASSGRDRSGPYYHTDTQYF. CDR3 DNA: TGTGCCAGCAGTGGTCGGGACAGGAGCGGACCTTACTACCACACAGATACGCAGTATTTT. The full variable domain, completed using reference TRBV2 and TRBJ2-3, is EPEVTQTPSHQVTQMGQEVILRCVPISNHLYFYWYRQILGQKVEFLVSFYNNEISEKSEIFDDQFSVERPDGSNFTLKIRSTKLEDSAMYFCASSGRDRSGPYYHTDTQYFGPGTRLTVL.

This rearrangement joins TRBV4-2 to TRBJ1-5; no clear D. This CDR3 is 15 amino acids long. The germline CDR1 and CDR2 sequences are LGHNA and YNFKEQ. V lost 4 bases, J lost 0 bases, and 10 bases lay in between. The CDR3 DNA follows: TGTGCCAGCAGCCCGAAGACAAGTAGCAATCAGCCCCAGCATTTT. Its translation: CASSPKTSSNQPQHF.

V usage is TRBV19 and J usage is TRBJ1-5, with D hard to call. Looked up from germline, CDR1 is LNHDA and CDR2 is SQIVND (reference sequence). The V end was cut by 4 bases, the J end by 2 bases, with 15 bases between. This CDR3 is built from 16 residues. CDR3 amino acids: CASSSTTLYGNQPQHF. The CDR3 bases are TGTGCCAGTAGTAGCACGACACTTTATGGCAATCAGCCCCAGCATTTT.

With respect to this clone: Other DNA sequences in the sample encode the same CDR3. This rearrangement joins TRBV6-5 to TRBJ1-4; no firm D call. Trimming took 5 bases from V and 0 from J, leaving 10 bases between them. The CDR3 spans 15 residues. The V gene's germline CDR1 is MNHEY and CDR2 SVGAGI. This chain's CDR3 is CASSSSIATNEKLFF. The CDR3 coding sequence is TGTGCCAGCAGTAGCTCAATTGCAACTAATGAAAAACTGTTTTTT.

This clone was counted a single time. For the CDR3, the DNA is TGTGCCAGCAGCTTAGGCGGCAGTAATTCACCCCTCCACTTT. This gives the protein CASSLGGSNSPLHF. The V gene is TRBV11-2, the J gene TRBJ1-6, with unresolved D. The germline V and J ends were trimmed by 1 base and 6 bases, with 7 bases remaining between them. The CDR3 loop spans 14 amino acids. Germline V CDR1 and CDR2: SGHAT, FQNNGV.

The V call is TRBV19, the J call TRBJ1-5; a weak D match, TRBD1 (6 bases). Deletions cut 9 bases from V and 1 base from J, with 13 bases between. Germline V gene lookup returns CDR1 LNHDA and CDR2 SQIVND (reference sequence). This CDR3 is built from 14 residues. CDR3 in DNA: TGTGCCAGCACCGACAGGTTCAGCAATCAGCCCCAGCATTTT. Its translation is CASTDRFSNQPQHF.

The CDR3 nucleotides are TGTGCCAGCAGCTCGTACAGAGAAGCTTTCTTT. Translation: CASSSYREAFF. The V and J genes are TRBV11-3 and TRBJ1-1; no definite D call. Deletions cut 4 bases from V and 8 bases from J, with 8 bases between. Germline V gene data show CDR1 as SGHNT and CDR2 as YENEEA. CDR3 length: 11 amino acids.

The chain recombines TRBV2 with TRBJ2-3; 7 bases are a match to TRBD2. Germline V gene lookup returns CDR1 SNHLY and CDR2 FYNNEI. J was trimmed by 5 bases and V by 3 bases; bases with no gene match: 17. The CDR3 has 18 amino acids. In DNA, the CDR3 is TGTGCCAGCAGTGATCTCCCCGGGACTACCATCCCCGGAGATACGCAGTATTTT. This sequence encodes CASSDLPGTTIPGDTQYF.

The chain recombines TRBV20-1 with TRBJ1-5; D gene unclear. The germline V gene has CDR1 DFQATT and CDR2 SNEGSKA (reference sequence). The CDR3 runs 12 residues. V dropped 3 bases and J dropped 4 bases, with 7 bases sitting between them. Here the CDR3 DNA reads TGCAGTGCTAGTCGCGGGAATCAGCCCCAGCATTTT. Amino acid sequence: CSASRGNQPQHF.

The chain recombines TRBV19 with TRBJ2-7; 7 bases line up with TRBD2. CDR1 and CDR2 from the germline V gene are LNHDA and SQIVND (reference sequence). The CDR3 is 15 residues long. With 3 bases clipped from V and 1 base from J, the junction kept 6 bases outside the gene matches. As DNA, the CDR3 is TGTGCCAGTAGTATTGGGAGGGGCCAATCCTACGAGCAGTACTTC. It is translated as CASSIGRGQSYEQYF.

The rearrangement joins TRBV10-3 to TRBJ2-5; TRBD2 agrees at 7 bases. The V segment lost 3 bases and the J segment 5 bases; nucleotides outside the gene matches: 6. This CDR3 is built from 14 residues. The germline gives CDR1 ENHRY, CDR2 SYGVKD. CDR3 sequence (DNA): TGTGCCATCAGTGACCAGGGAGGGGACGAGACCCAGTACTTC. Encoded protein: CAISDQGGDETQYF.

This chain joins TRBV11-3 and TRBJ2-5; D unclear. Germline values: CDR1 SGHNT, CDR2 YENEEA. Trimming shortened V by 5 bases and J by 3 bases, and 16 bases separated the two germline ends. The CDR3 extends over 15 amino acids. In DNA, the CDR3 is TGTGCCAGCAGCCCCCGGTCTGCGGCAGAAGAGACCCAGTACTTC. Translation gives CASSPRSAAEETQYF.

V is TRBV28 and J is TRBJ1-2; 12 bases align to TRBD1. The germline V gene has CDR1 MDHEN and CDR2 SYDVKM. This CDR3 comprises 16 residues. Trimming removed 8 bases from V and 3 bases from J; junction bases left unmatched: 10. The CDR3 is CASGPGTGGAHYGYTF. The CDR3 DNA follows: TGTGCCAGCGGCCCCGGGACAGGGGGCGCGCACTATGGCTACACCTTC.

This sequence joins TRBV10-1 and TRBJ2-3; D is possibly TRBD1 (5 bases). The length of the CDR3 is 13 residues. From germline, CDR1 is WNHNN and CDR2 SYGVQD (reference sequence). The V gene lost 3 bases and the J gene lost 1 base, with 5 bases spanning the gap. The CDR3 nucleotides read TGCGCCAGCAGTGAAGGGGGCACAGATACGCAGTATTTT. It translates to CASSEGGTDTQYF.

The V and J genes are TRBV4-2 and TRBJ2-1; 12 nucleotides agree with TRBD2. Germline CDR1 LGHNA, CDR2 YNFKEQ. V shed 0 bases and J 5 bases; nucleotides not matched to a gene: 5. The CDR3 runs 17 residues. This CDR3 reads CASSQDLASGRDNEQFF. The CDR3 coding sequence is TGTGCCAGCAGCCAAGATTTAGCTAGCGGGAGGGACAATGAGCAGTTCTTC.

This CDR3 reads CASSPQTGPYGYTF. CDR3 nucleotide sequence: TGCGCCAGCAGCCCTCAGACAGGGCCCTATGGCTACACCTTC. The J gene is TRBJ1-2, the V gene TRBV5-1; 7 nucleotides align to TRBD1. V was pared by 4 bases and J by 4 bases, with 7 bases of the junction left unmatched. The germline gives CDR1 SGHRS, CDR2 YFSETQ. The CDR3 is made up of 14 amino acids.

This sequence joins TRBV11-2 and TRBJ2-2; D not resolved. Trimming took off 5 bases at V and 3 bases at J, with 16 bases between the two ends. This CDR3 comprises 16 residues. The germline V gene has CDR1 SGHAT and CDR2 FQNNGV. CDR3 coding DNA: TGTGCCAGCAGCATAACCCGGAGCACCTACACCGGGGAGCTGTTTTTT. It codes for CASSITRSTYTGELFF.

This chain uses TRBV30 with TRBJ1-2; the match to TRBD1 covers 11 bases. Trimming removed 0 bases from V and 5 bases from J; junction bases left unmatched: 5. CDR3 length: 15 residues. Germline CDR1 is GTSNPN and CDR2 is SVGIG (reference sequence). CDR3 in amino acids: CAWSVEDRGHYGYTF. CDR3 sequence (DNA): TGTGCCTGGAGTGTAGAGGACAGGGGGCATTATGGCTACACCTTC.

J is TRBJ1-3 and V is TRBV6-5; weak D call: TRBD1 (6 bases). This CDR3 is 14 amino acids long. Germline CDR1 and CDR2: MNHEY and SVGAGI. As DNA, the CDR3 is TGTGGATCGACAGGCGATCGCTCTGGAAACACCATATATTTT. Protein: CGSTGDRSGNTIYF.